The source of this T cell receptor (beta chain) is a study of cytomegalovirus exposure and HLA in healthy donors. Clones were sequenced by immunoSEQ multiplex PCR, and TCRdb holds only the in-frame ones, with some missing. The table lists over 120,000 clones, 87% of them singletons. With respect to this clone: The antigen remains unidentified.

Looked up from germline, CDR1 is SGHDT and CDR2 is YYEEEE. The CDR3 is 15 residues long. V was pared by 0 bases and J by 7 bases, with 13 bases between. Findings and caveats of the study: TCR sequences were mostly rare, though some public TCRs occurred in many donors. Specificity for CMV antigens was confirmed in vitro for three of the CMV-associated chains. Cytomegalovirus-associated status was assigned to about 160 TCR beta chains.

The sequence was obtained from a man between 18 and 29 years old in good health and CMV-seropositive. The V gene is TRBV5-6, the J gene TRBJ1-4; D is possibly TRBD1 (6 bases). Specimen: PBMCs. The CDR3 loop reads CASSLEAGVFEKLFF. CDR3 bases: TGTGCCAGCAGCTTGGAGGCAGGGGTTTTTGAAAAACTGTTTTTT.